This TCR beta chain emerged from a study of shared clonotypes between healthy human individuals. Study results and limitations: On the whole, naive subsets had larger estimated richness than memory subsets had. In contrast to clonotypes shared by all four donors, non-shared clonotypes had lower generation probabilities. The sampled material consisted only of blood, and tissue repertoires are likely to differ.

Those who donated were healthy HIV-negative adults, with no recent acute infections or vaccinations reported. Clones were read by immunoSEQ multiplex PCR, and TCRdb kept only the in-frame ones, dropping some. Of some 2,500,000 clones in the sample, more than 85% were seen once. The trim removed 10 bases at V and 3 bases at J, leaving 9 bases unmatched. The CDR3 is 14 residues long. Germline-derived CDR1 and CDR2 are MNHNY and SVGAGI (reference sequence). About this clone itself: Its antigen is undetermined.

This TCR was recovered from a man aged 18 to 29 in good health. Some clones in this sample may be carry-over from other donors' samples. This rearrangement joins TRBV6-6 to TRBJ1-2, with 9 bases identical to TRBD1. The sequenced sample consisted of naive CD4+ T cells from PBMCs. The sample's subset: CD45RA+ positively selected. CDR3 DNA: TGTGCCACCGAGGGACAGGGCGCGGACTATGGCTACACCTTC. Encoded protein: CATEGQGADYGYTF.